This TCR beta chain was recorded in a study of CD8 T cells in ankylosing spondylitis. TCRdb ran MiXCR on the 5' RACE reads and lists one entry per CDR3 protein. Of 300,000 to 400,000 distinct CDR3 sequences in the sample, over 12% were seen once. The origin of this receptor is a male donor with ankylosing spondylitis or in good health (not recorded which). Sequencing was done on a sample of blood, either unsorted or a sorted T cell fraction (not recorded which).

CDR3 sequence: CASTSEGAWDTEAFF. The CDR3 DNA is TGTGCCAGCACCTCCGAGGGGGCCTGGGACACTGAAGCTTTCTTT. The rearrangement joins TRBV28 to TRBJ1-1; 7 bases line up with TRBD1. CDR1 MDHEN and CDR2 SYDVKM come from the germline V gene. The CDR3 has 15 amino acids. V shed 7 bases and J 3 bases; nucleotides not matched to a gene: 11.